The following is a T cell receptor (beta chain) sequence with its context. Its antigen is not known. The sample is drawn from a study of T cell responses to AZD1222 COVID-19 vaccine. The germline V and J ends were trimmed by 1 base and 0 bases, with 12 bases remaining between them. The CDR3 spans 16 residues. Per the germline V gene, CDR1 is SGHRS and CDR2 is YFSETQ. Broader study findings: An increase in Spike-specific TCR breadth and depth was observed after two AZD1222 doses. White British donors predominated, females outnumbered males, and clonal diversity was possibly underestimated.

Data came from immunoSEQ multiplex PCR; TCRdb stores just in-frame clones and leaves some out. The table has about 130,000 clones, 80% to 90% seen once; the top ten hold 15% to 20%. The sample in question was peripheral blood, obtained on day 0 of MenACWY control vaccination. The J gene is TRBJ2-3, the V gene TRBV5-1; D might be TRBD2 (6 bases). This TCR came from an adult in good health. The CDR3 DNA is TGCGCCAGCAGCTTGAGGGGAGGACTTAGCACAGATACGCAGTATTTT. This sequence encodes CASSLRGGLSTDTQYF.